A single T cell receptor beta chain is shown here with its context. Its antigen remains unknown. This sample is part of a study of metastatic and nonmetastatic thyroid tumors. On the study more broadly: Repertoires from blood and tumor or nodule tissue of malignant and benign thyroid patients were compared.

General study results and limits: TCR beta diversity was reportedly significantly higher in malignant thyroid tumors than benign nodules, in blood and tumor.

V was pared by 5 bases and J by 14 bases, with 7 bases of the junction left unmatched. From germline, CDR1 is SGHAT and CDR2 FQDESV (reference sequence). The CDR3 contains 13 residues. Thyroid surgery had not been preceded by any treatment in any patient. Study processing details: Built for papillary thyroid cancer, a distant-metastasis classifier drew on CDR3 differences across clinicopathological groups. Using MiXCR, TCRdb re-called clones from the PCR reads. These V and J calls rely on TCRdb rather than the paper's analysis. The table includes about 39,000 clones, approximately 20% detected once. The genes are TRBV11-1 and TRBJ1-6; 9 nucleotides match TRBD1. Material: tumor tissue. The TCR comes from a female donor with papillary thyroid cancer or a benign thyroid nodule (not recorded which). Some clones in this sample may be carry-over from other donors' samples. CDR3 sequence reads: CASSQQGALALHF. The CDR3 region has the DNA TGTGCCAGCAGCCAACAGGGGGCGCTGGCCCTCCACTTT.